These 20 T cell receptor beta chains came from one sample sequenced in a study of regulatory T cells in long-lasting Graves disease. Assembly of TCR beta libraries relied on iRepertoire HTBI primers together with Arm-PCR of CDR3 regions. TCRdb reprocessed the multiplex PCR reads with MiXCR, giving one entry per CDR3 protein. The sample has fewer than 650,000 distinct CDR3 sequences, 15% to 20% seen once; the top ten hold approximately 12%. Time point indicated: newly diagnosed GD, antithyroid drugs for less than 3 months. RNA from PBMCs was the source of the TCR library. This same sample was also part of a study on T cells in Graves' hyperthyroidism and ophthalmopathy.

Specimen: peripheral blood mononuclear cells (PBMCs), collected at new diagnosis, from a patient treated with antithyroid drugs. These receptors all stem from a man between 18 and 35 years old with Graves disease.

This clonotype was observed many times. This chain links TRBV7-8 with TRBJ2-3; no clear D gene. The germline V and J ends were trimmed by 6 bases and 0 bases, with 7 bases remaining between them. This CDR3 is built from 13 residues. Germline V gene lookup returns CDR1 SGHVS and CDR2 FQNEAQ. This chain's CDR3 is CASRLGSTDTQYF. The DNA for the CDR3 is TGTGCCAGCAGACTGGGCAGCACAGATACGCAGTATTTT.

V usage is TRBV9 and J usage is TRBJ2-2, with TRBD1 matching over 7 bases. Germline lookup yields CDR1 SGDLS and CDR2 YYNGEE. The CDR3 runs to 17 residues. J was trimmed by 4 bases and V by 4 bases; bases with no gene match: 13. CDR3 protein: CASSPPIRQGGTGELFF. CDR3 nucleotide sequence: TGTGCCAGCAGCCCCCCCATCCGACAGGGTGGCACCGGGGAGCTGTTTTTT.

This clonotype was observed at least ten times. The V and J genes are TRBV30 and TRBJ2-6, with 7 bases lining up with TRBD2. This CDR3 spans 17 amino acids. In germline, CDR1 is GTSNPN, CDR2 SVGIG (reference sequence). Trimming removed 2 bases from V and 1 base from J; junction bases left unmatched: 8. CDR3 residues: CAWSRGERWSGANVLTF. For the CDR3, the DNA is TGTGCCTGGAGTCGGGGGGAGCGGTGGTCTGGGGCCAACGTCCTGACTTTC. Looking up the rest from reference TRBV30 and TRBJ2-6 gives the full variable domain: SQTIHQWPATLVQPVGSPLSLECTVEGTSNPNLYWYRQAAGRGLQLLFYSVGIGQISSEVPQNLSASRPQDRQFILSSKKLLLSDSGFYLCAWSRGERWSGANVLTFGAGSRLTVL.

V usage is TRBV7-6 and J usage is TRBJ2-2; the D gene is possibly TRBD2 (6 bases). CDR3 length: 17 residues. Between the trimmed V and J ends, which lost 2 bases and 0 bases, there was a span of 13 bases. Germline values: CDR1 SGHVS, CDR2 FNYEAQ. In nucleotides, the CDR3 is TGTGCCAGCAGCTTAATAACGAGACTAGCGAACACCGGGGAGCTGTTTTTT. It yields the protein CASSLITRLANTGELFF.

This clonotype was detected a few times. This may stem from a read error, because a much larger clone lies one nucleotide away. The rearrangement joins TRBV7-2 to TRBJ2-1, with a tentative D call TRBD2 (6 bases). Looked up from germline, CDR1 is SGHTA and CDR2 is FQGNSA. This CDR3 has 16 amino acids. The CDR3 coding sequence is TGTGCCAGCAGCTCCTCCGGAGCGGGCGGTGGCAATGGGCAGTTCTTC. Protein sequence: CASSSSGAGGGNGQFF. The full variable domain, in which reference TRBV7-2 and TRBJ2-1 provide the parts outside the CDR3, is GAGVSQSPSNKVTEKGKDVELRCDPISGHTALYWYRQSLGQGLEFLIYFQGNSAPDKSGLPSDRFSAERTGGSVSTLTIQRTQQEDSAVYLCASSSSGAGGGNGQFFGPGTRLTVL.

This clonotype was counted at least ten times. V gene TRBV12-3 or TRBV12-4 combines with J gene TRBJ1-4; TRBD1 matches at 7 bases. The CDR3 consists of 17 residues. V lost 4 bases, J lost 6 bases, and 14 bases stayed unmatched. This CDR3 reads CASSSERRGHRDEKLFF. The CDR3 region has the DNA TGTGCCAGCAGTTCGGAACGTAGGGGGCATCGTGATGAAAAACTGTTTTTT.

This clonotype has at least ten counts. The chain uses TRBV2 and TRBJ1-5; D gene uncertain. Trimming took 4 bases from V and 0 from J, leaving 7 bases between them. The CDR3 consists of 14 residues. CDR1 is SNHLY, CDR2 FYNNEI, per germline. CDR3 region: CASSVKVSNQPQHF. DNA for the CDR3: TGTGCCAGCAGTGTGAAAGTTAGCAATCAGCCCCAGCATTTT.

Here the CDR3 reads CASSIVRAATEAFF. DNA of the CDR3: TGTGCCAGTAGTATAGTCCGGGCTGCTACTGAAGCTTTCTTT. The chain is built from TRBV19 and TRBJ1-1; D is ambiguous. The V end lost 1 base, the J end lost 5 bases, and 11 bases lay between the germline ends. This CDR3 has 14 residues. Germline-derived CDR1 and CDR2 are LNHDA and SQIVND (reference sequence). Using reference TRBV19 and TRBJ1-1 for the parts outside the CDR3, the full variable domain is DGGITQSPKYLFRKEGQNVTLSCEQNLNHDAMYWYRQDPGQGLRLIYYSQIVNDFQKGDIAEGYSVSREKKESFPLTVTSAQKNPTAFYLCASSIVRAATEAFFGQGTRLTVV.

The chain links TRBV30 to TRBJ2-1, with D perhaps TRBD1 (6 bases). The germline CDR1 and CDR2 sequences are GTSNPN and SVGIG (reference sequence). Trimming removed 3 bases from V and 6 bases from J, with 6 bases in between. The CDR3 consists of 11 residues. The CDR3 region has the DNA TGTGCCTGGAGGGACAGCAATGAGCAGTTCTTC. This gives the protein CAWRDSNEQFF.

This clonotype came up many times. V is TRBV20-1 and J is TRBJ2-1; D not certain. Germline V gene lookup returns CDR1 DFQATT and CDR2 SNEGSKA (reference sequence). The CDR3 length is 15 residues. Trimming cost V 4 bases and J 1 base, with 14 bases left between them. Here the CDR3 DNA reads TGCAGTGCTACCCCCCCCCCAAGATCCTACAATGAGCAGTTCTTC. It codes for CSATPPPRSYNEQFF.

The chain uses TRBV11-3 and TRBJ2-3, with a weak D call TRBD2 (5 bases). The CDR3 spans 16 residues. Trimming pared 1 base from V and 6 bases from J, leaving 17 bases between. The germline gives CDR1 SGHNT, CDR2 YENEEA. CDR3 loop: CASSLGTSAPRDTQYF. The CDR3 bases are TGTGCCAGCAGCTTAGGGACTTCAGCGCCGCGGGATACGCAGTATTTT.

In this sample, this clonotype turned up a few times. The V and J genes are TRBV2 and TRBJ2-7; D perhaps matches TRBD1 (6 bases). This CDR3 comprises 13 residues. With 7 bases removed from V and 2 bases from J, the gap between germline ends came to 12 bases. CDR1 and CDR2 (germline): SNHLY, FYNNEI. The CDR3 DNA sequence: TGTGCCAGCACCGGGACACAGACCTACGAGCAGTACTTC. It yields the protein CASTGTQTYEQYF. The variable domain in full, with the rest retrieved from reference TRBV2 and TRBJ2-7, is EPEVTQTPSHQVTQMGQEVILRCVPISNHLYFYWYRQILGQKVEFLVSFYNNEISEKSEIFDDQFSVERPDGSNFTLKIRSTKLEDSAMYFCASTGTQTYEQYFGPGTRLTVT.

The CDR3 loop is CASSLGRTVDYEQYF. The CDR3 DNA reads TGTGCCAGCAGCTTGGGAAGGACAGTGGACTACGAGCAGTACTTC. The chain uses TRBV5-4 and TRBJ2-7; possibly TRBD1 for D (6 bases). Trimming took 0 bases from V and 3 from J, leaving 13 bases between them. CDR3 length: 15 residues. CDR1 SGHNT and CDR2 YYREEE come from the germline V gene (reference sequence).

This chain joins TRBV20-1 and TRBJ2-3; 8 nucleotides match TRBD2. Germline CDR1 and CDR2: DFQATT and SNEGSKA (reference sequence). CDR3 size: 17 residues. V lost 3 bases and J lost 4; bases outside the gene matches: 15. CDR3 DNA sequence: TGCAGTGCTAGTGCCCTGGACCGGGAGGGTAGCGCAGATACGCAGTATTTT. Protein product: CSASALDREGSADTQYF.

This clonotype was counted only a few times. A much larger clone sits a single nucleotide away, making a read error possible. The chain has TRBV30 and TRBJ2-7; TRBD2 aligns across 9 bases. V dropped 0 bases and J dropped 3; count of bases not matched to a gene: 3. The germline V gene encodes CDR1 GTSNPN and CDR2 SVGIG (reference sequence). CDR3 length: 14 residues. The CDR3 region is CAWSVSGGSYEQYF. The CDR3 coding sequence is TGTGCCTGGAGTGTAAGCGGGGGGAGCTACGAGCAGTACTTC.

This clonotype was picked up many times. The genes are TRBV7-8 and TRBJ1-1; tentative D call: TRBD1 (5 bases). CDR3 length equals 16 residues. The germline V gene has CDR1 SGHVS and CDR2 FQNEAQ. Deletions cut 1 base from V and 5 bases from J, with 17 bases between. The CDR3 DNA is TGTGCCAGCAGCTTAGGCCCTAGGGGAAGGCAGACTGAAGCTTTCTTT. This encodes CASSLGPRGRQTEAFF.

This clonotype has a handful of counts. The V gene is TRBV5-1, the J gene TRBJ1-4; D is perhaps TRBD1 (5 bases). Trimming took 2 bases from V and 7 from J, leaving 15 bases between them. This CDR3 has 15 residues. CDR1 is SGHRS, CDR2 YFSETQ, per germline. CDR3 sequence: CASSFGTGGGEKLFF. The CDR3 nucleotides are TGCGCCAGCAGCTTCGGGACGGGGGGAGGTGAAAAACTGTTTTTT.

This clonotype was counted at least ten times. The V and J genes are TRBV10-3 and TRBJ2-1; maybe TRBD2 (5 bases). Germline V CDR1 and CDR2: ENHRY, SYGVKD. V dropped 5 bases and J dropped 0 bases, with 8 bases sitting between them. The CDR3 length is 14 residues. The chain's CDR3 is CAISTSASYNEQFF. In nucleotides, the CDR3 is TGTGCCATCAGTACTAGTGCCTCCTACAATGAGCAGTTCTTC.

The chain is built from TRBV7-6 and TRBJ2-1, with 10 bases aligning to TRBD2. This CDR3 has 15 residues. Germline V CDR1 and CDR2: SGHVS, FNYEAQ. Losses at the gene ends were 4 bases for V and 5 bases for J; bases not matched to a gene: 5. As DNA, the CDR3 is TGTGCCAGCAGCTCCTGGACTAGCGGTAACAATGAGCAGTTCTTC. Translated, it gives CASSSWTSGNNEQFF.

This clonotype came up many times. This chain connects TRBV12-3 or TRBV12-4 to TRBJ1-2, with no clear D. V gave up 5 bases and J gave up 2 bases, with 15 bases separating them. The CDR3 totals 15 residues. CDR3 sequence (DNA): TGTGCCAGCAGTAACCCTCCCGCTGGGAACTATGGCTACACCTTC. This sequence encodes CASSNPPAGNYGYTF.